The rows below give T cell receptor beta chains drawn from one sample of a study of long-term antiretroviral therapy in people with HIV. Assay: immunoSEQ multiplex PCR; the TCRdb copy retains only in-frame clones and omits some. The sample has some 24,000 clones, about 80% seen once. The sample consisted of unsorted PBMCs, taken 0.7 years before starting antiretroviral therapy. Receptors were obtained from a man between 25 and 39 years old with HIV. CDR3s include the opening cysteine and the closing phenylalanine or tryptophan. For some rows the clone size is stated as once, few or many, or as a class when expanded; others skip it.

clone_size v_call cdr3_aa
. TRBV28 CASSLSGIFEQYF
. TRBV18 CASSRDPHGEQFF
. TRBV6-5 CASSSQRGRTDTQYF
. TRBV7-2 CASSRDGSNYGYTF
. TRBV18 CASLGTEKETQYF
. TRBV6-5 CASSRGRYSYEQYF
. TRBV9 CASSEGQTNYGYTF
. TRBV4-1 CASSQAGSGRDNEQFF
. TRBV6-4 CASSATGDTDTQYF
. TRBV9 CASSVGETSGNYNEQFF
. TRBV5-8 CASSLDGDSNQPQHF
. TRBV10-2 CASSEPRTGSYEQYF
. TRBV10-1 CASSSLGTQYF
. TRBV6-5 CASSYTSSGGETQYF
. TRBV9 CASSVASTGANTGELFF
. TRBV27 CASRWGQSYGYTF
. TRBV28 CASSPGLAGGYEQYF
. TRBV10-3 CASADRNSNQPQHF
. TRBV29-1 CSAGTAGNTIYF
. TRBV5-5 CASSPTSKLETQYF
. TRBV5-4 CASSRTGQNEQFF
. TRBV6-6 CASLAGGALRTQYF
. TRBV19 CASSIGNQPQHF
few TRBV19 CASTGLDGYNEQFF
. TRBV5-1 CASSFKAPGQESFSGANVLTF
. TRBV11-3 CASSLDHTANTEAFF
few TRBV6-6 CASSYDRAYGYTF
. TRBV7-8 CASSLVKGASVEAFF
. TRBV28 CASRLAGVVVQTQYF
. TRBV7-9 CASSLKSSGGYNEQFF
. TRBV29-1 CSVEAGTIYGYTF
. TRBV28 CASSSGRRTLYGYTF
. TRBV15 CATSRDNSGANVLTF
once TRBV9 CASSAELAGGGDTQYF
. TRBV5-1 CASRSGVSGYEQYF
. TRBV6-1 CASSEALGGTGELFF
once TRBV5-4 CASSLPSGRALEQYF
. TRBV4-1 CASSQDGHFNRAGANVLTF
. TRBV6-5 CASSYFTSQGYEQYF
. TRBV9 CASSAPRTGPPSYEQYF
once TRBV6-5 CASRRGLAGNYEQYF
once TRBV15 CATSRDSDTSGRRGTYEQYF
. TRBV7-2 CASSSSRDEQYF
. TRBV7-2 CASSLTGFGSYEQYF
. TRBV7-9 CASSLAGTGGEKLFF
. TRBV25-1 CASSEPTGVQETQYF
once TRBV28 CASSLSGGNEKLFF
. TRBV6-1 CASSAGIGQGVIRSGELFF
. TRBV9 CASSVGGVSPTDTQYF
. TRBV18 CASSPGGRETQYF
. TRBV28 CASSLWSSGSSRYGYTF
. TRBV18 CASSKTGDQPQHF
. TRBV6-5 CASAAGVSNTEAFF
few TRBV9 CASSSQGLGPLHF
. TRBV19 CASSETFKNIQYF